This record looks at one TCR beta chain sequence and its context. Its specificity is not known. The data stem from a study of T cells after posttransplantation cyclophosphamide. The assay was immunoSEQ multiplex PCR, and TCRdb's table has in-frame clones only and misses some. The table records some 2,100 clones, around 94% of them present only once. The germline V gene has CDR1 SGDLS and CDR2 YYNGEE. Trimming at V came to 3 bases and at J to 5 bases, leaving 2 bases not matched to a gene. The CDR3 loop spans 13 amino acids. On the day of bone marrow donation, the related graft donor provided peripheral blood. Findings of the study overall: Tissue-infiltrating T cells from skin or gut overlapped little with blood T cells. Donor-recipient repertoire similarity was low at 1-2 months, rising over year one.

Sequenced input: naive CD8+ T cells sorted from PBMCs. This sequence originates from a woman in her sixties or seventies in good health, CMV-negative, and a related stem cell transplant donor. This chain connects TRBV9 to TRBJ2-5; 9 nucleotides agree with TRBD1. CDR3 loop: CASSGDRVETQYF. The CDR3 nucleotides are TGTGCCAGCAGCGGGGACAGGGTGGAGACCCAGTACTTC.